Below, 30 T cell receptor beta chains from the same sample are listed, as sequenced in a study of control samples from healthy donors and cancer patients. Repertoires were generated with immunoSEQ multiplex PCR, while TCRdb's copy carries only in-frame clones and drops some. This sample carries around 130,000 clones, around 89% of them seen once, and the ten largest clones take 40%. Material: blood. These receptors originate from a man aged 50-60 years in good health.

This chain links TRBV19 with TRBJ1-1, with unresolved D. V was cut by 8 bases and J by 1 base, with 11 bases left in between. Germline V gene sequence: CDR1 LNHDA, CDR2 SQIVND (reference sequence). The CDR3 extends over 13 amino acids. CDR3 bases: TGTGCCAGTCGGAGGACTGGGAACACTGAAGCTTTCTTT. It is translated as CASRRTGNTEAFF.

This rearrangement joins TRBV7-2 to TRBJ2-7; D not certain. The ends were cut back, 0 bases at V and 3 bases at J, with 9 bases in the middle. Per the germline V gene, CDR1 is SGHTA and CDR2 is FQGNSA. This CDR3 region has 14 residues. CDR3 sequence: CASSLASPLYEQYF. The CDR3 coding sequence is TGTGCCAGCAGCTTAGCGAGTCCCCTCTACGAGCAGTACTTC. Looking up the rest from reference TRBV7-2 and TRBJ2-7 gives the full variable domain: GAGVSQSPSNKVTEKGKDVELRCDPISGHTALYWYRQSLGQGLEFLIYFQGNSAPDKSGLPSDRFSAERTGGSVSTLTIQRTQQEDSAVYLCASSLASPLYEQYFGPGTRLTVT.

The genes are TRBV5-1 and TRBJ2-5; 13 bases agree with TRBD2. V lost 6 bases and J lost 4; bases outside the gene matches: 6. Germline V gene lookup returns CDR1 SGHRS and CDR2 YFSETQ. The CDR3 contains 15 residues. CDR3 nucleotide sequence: TGCGCCAGCATCACTAGCGGGGGGGCCGGAGAGACCCAGTACTTC. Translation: CASITSGGAGETQYF.

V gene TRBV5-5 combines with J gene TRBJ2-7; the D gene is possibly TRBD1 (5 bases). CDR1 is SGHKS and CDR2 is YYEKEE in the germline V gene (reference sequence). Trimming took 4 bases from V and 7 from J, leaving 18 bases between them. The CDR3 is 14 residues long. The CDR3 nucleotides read TGTGCCAGCAGCCCGGATGCAGGGTTTGGGGAGCAGTACTTC. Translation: CASSPDAGFGEQYF.

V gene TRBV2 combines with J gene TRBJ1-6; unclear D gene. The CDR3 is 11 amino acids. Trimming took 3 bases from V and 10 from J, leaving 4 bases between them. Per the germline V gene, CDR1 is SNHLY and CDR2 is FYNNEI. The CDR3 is CASSDRSPLHF. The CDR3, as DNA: TGTGCCAGCAGTGACAGATCACCCCTCCACTTT.

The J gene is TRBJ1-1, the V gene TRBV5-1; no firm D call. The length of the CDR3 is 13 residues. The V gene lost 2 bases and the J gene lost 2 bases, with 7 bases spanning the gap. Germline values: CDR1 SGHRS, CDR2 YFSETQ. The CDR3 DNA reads TGCGCCAGCAGCTTACAAGATAACACTGAAGCTTTCTTT. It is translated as CASSLQDNTEAFF.

CDR3 sequence: CAAGGGGANVLTF. In DNA form, the CDR3 reads TGTGCCGCAGGGGGCGGTGGGGCCAACGTCCTGACTTTC. The rearrangement joins TRBV19 to TRBJ2-6, with 8 positions matching TRBD1. The V gene end was trimmed by 11 bases and the J gene end by 3 bases; junction bases not matched to a gene: 3. The CDR3 sequence is 13 residues long. Per germline, CDR1 LNHDA and CDR2 SQIVND (reference sequence).

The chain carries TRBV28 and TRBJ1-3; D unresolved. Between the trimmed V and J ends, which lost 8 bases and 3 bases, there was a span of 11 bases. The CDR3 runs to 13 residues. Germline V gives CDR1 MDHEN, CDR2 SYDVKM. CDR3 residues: CASVLGVGNTIYF. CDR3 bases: TGTGCCAGCGTACTTGGGGTTGGAAACACCATATATTTT. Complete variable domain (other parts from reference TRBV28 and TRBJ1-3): DVKVTQSSRYLVKRTGEKVFLECVQDMDHENMFWYRQDPGLGLRLIYFSYDVKMKEKGDIPEGYSVSREKKERFSLILESASTNQTSMYLCASVLGVGNTIYFGEGSWLTVV.

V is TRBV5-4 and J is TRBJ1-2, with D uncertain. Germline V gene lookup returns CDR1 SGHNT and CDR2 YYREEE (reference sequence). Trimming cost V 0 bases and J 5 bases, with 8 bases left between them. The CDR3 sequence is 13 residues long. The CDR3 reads CASSLDSRYGYTF. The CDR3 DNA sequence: TGTGCCAGCAGCTTGGACTCAAGATATGGCTACACCTTC.

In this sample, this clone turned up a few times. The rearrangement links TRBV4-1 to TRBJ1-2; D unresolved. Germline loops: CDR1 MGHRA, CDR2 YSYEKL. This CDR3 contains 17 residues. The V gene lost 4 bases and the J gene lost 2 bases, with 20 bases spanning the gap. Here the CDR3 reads CASSLTPAGPLNYGYTF. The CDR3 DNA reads TGCGCCAGCAGCCTCACACCGGCCGGTCCCCTCAACTATGGCTACACCTTC.

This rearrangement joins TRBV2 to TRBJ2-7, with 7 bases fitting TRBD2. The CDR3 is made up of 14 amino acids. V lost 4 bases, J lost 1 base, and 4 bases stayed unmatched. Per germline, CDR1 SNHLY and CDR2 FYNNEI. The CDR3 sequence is CASSGAGPSYEQYF. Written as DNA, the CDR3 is TGTGCCAGCAGTGGAGCGGGGCCTTCCTACGAGCAGTACTTC.

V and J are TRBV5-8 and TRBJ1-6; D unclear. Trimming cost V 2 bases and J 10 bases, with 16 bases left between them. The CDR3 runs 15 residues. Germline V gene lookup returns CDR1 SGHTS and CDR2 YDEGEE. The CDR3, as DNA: TGTGCCAGCAGCTTTGGTGCCGGACGTACCTCACCCCTCCACTTT. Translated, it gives CASSFGAGRTSPLHF.

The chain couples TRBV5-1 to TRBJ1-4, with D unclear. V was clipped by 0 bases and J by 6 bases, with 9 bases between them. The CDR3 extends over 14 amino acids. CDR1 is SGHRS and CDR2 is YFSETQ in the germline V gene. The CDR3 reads CASSLGYTDEKLFF. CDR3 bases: TGCGCCAGCAGCTTGGGGTATACGGATGAAAAACTGTTTTTT.

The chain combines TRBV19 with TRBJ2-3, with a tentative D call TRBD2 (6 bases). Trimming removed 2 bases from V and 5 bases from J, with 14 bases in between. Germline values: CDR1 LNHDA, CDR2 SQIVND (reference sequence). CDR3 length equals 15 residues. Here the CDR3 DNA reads TGTGCCAGTAGTATACCCGGGCGGGGAGGAGATACGCAGTATTTT. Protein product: CASSIPGRGGDTQYF. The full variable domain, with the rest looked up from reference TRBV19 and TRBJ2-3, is DGGITQSPKYLFRKEGQNVTLSCEQNLNHDAMYWYRQDPGQGLRLIYYSQIVNDFQKGDIAEGYSVSREKKESFPLTVTSAQKNPTAFYLCASSIPGRGGDTQYFGPGTRLTVL.

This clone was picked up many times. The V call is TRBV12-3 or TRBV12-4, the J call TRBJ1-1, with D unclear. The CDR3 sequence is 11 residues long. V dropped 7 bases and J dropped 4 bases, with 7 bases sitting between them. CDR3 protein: CASIDATEAFF. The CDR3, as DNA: TGTGCCAGCATTGATGCCACTGAAGCTTTCTTT.

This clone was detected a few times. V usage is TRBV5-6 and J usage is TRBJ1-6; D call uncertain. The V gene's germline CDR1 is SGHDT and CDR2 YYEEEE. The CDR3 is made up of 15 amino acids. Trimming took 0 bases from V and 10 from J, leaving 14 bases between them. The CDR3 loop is CASSLDRYRGSPLHF. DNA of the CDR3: TGTGCCAGCAGCTTGGATCGGTATCGGGGATCACCCCTCCACTTT.

CDR3 protein: CASRDRASYTGELFF. The CDR3 DNA sequence: TGCGCCAGCAGAGACAGGGCGTCGTACACCGGGGAGCTGTTTTTT. The V and J genes are TRBV10-1 and TRBJ2-2; 7 positions agree with TRBD1. CDR1 is WNHNN, CDR2 SYGVQD, per germline (reference sequence). This CDR3 is 15 amino acids long. V shed 6 bases and J 3 bases; nucleotides not matched to a gene: 7.

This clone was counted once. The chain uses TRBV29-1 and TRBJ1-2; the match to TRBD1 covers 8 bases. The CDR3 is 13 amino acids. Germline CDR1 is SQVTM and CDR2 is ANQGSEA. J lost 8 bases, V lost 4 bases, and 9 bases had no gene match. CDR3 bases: TGCAGCGTTGGGGGACAGGATCGGCCCGGCTACACCTTC. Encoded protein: CSVGGQDRPGYTF.

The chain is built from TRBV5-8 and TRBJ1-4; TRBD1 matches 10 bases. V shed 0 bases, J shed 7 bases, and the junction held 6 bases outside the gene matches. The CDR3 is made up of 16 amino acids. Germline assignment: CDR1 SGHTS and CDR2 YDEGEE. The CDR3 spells CASSLGTGGSGEKLFF. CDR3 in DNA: TGTGCCAGCAGCTTGGGGACAGGGGGAAGTGGTGAAAAACTGTTTTTT. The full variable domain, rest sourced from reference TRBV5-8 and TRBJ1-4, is EAGVTQSPTHLIKTRGQQATLRCSPISGHTSVYWYQQALGLGLQFLLWYDEGEERNRGNFPPRFSGRQFPNYSSELNVNALELEDSALYLCASSLGTGGSGEKLFFGSGTQLSVL.

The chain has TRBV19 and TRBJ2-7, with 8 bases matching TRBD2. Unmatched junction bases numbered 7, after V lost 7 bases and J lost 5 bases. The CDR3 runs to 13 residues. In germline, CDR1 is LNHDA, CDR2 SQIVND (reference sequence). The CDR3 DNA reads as TGTGCCAGTACCCCCCGGGGGGGGCACGAGCAGTACTTC. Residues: CASTPRGGHEQYF.

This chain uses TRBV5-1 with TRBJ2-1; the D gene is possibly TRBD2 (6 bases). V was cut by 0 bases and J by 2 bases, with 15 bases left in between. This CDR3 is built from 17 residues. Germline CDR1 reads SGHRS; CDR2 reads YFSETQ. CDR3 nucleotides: TGCGCCAGCAGCTTGGAGTTGCGGGGCAGAGCCTACAATGAGCAGTTCTTC. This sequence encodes CASSLELRGRAYNEQFF.

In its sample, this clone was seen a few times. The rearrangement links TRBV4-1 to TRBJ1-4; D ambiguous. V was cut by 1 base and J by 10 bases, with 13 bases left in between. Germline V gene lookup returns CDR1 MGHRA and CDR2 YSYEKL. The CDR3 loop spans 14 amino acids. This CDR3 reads CASSQAASFAKLFF. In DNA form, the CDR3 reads TGCGCCAGCAGCCAAGCGGCCAGTTTTGCAAAACTGTTTTTT.

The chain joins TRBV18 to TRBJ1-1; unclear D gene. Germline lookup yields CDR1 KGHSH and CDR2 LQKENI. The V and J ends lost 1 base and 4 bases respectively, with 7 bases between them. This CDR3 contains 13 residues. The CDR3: CASSPRTSTEAFF. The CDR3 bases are TGTGCCAGCTCACCACGAACCAGCACTGAAGCTTTCTTT. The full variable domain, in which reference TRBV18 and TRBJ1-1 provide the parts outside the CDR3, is NAGVMQNPRHLVRRRGQEARLRCSPMKGHSHVYWYRQLPEEGLKFMVYLQKENIIDESGMPKERFSAEFPKEGPSILRIQQVVRGDSAAYFCASSPRTSTEAFFGQGTRLTVV.

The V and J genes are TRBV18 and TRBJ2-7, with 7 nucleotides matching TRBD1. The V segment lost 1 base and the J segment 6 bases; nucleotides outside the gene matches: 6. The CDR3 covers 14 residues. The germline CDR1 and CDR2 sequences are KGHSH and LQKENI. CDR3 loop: CASSPRGTEAEQYF. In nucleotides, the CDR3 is TGTGCCAGCTCACCACGGGGGACAGAAGCCGAGCAGTACTTC.

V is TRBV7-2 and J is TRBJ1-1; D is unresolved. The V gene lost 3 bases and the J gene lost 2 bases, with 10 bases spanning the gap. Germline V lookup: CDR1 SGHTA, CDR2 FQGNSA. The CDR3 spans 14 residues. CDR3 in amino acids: CASSFTTQNTEAFF. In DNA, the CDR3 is TGTGCCAGCAGCTTTACTACTCAAAACACTGAAGCTTTCTTT.

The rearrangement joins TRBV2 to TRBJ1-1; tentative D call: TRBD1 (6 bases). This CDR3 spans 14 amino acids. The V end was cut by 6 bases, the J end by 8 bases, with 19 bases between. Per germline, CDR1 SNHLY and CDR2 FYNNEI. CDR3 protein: CASRADRNVQEAFF. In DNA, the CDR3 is TGTGCCAGCAGAGCAGACAGGAACGTTCAAGAAGCTTTCTTT.

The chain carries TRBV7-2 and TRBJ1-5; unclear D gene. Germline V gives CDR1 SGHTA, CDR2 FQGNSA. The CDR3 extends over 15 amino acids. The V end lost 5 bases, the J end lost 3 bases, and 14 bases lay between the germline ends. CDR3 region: CASSEGRLYNQPQHF. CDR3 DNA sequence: TGTGCCAGCAGCGAAGGGAGGCTCTACAATCAGCCCCAGCATTTT.

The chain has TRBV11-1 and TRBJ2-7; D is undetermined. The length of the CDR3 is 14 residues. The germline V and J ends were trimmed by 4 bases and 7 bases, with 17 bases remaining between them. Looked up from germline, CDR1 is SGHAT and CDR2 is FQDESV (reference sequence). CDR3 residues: CASSWMAGPSEQYF. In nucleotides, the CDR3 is TGTGCCAGCAGCTGGATGGCCGGCCCGAGTGAGCAGTACTTC. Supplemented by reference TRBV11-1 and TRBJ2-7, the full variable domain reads EAEVAQSPRYKITEKSQAVAFWCDPISGHATLYWYRQILGQGPELLVQFQDESVVDDSQLPKDRFSAERLKGVDSTLKIQPAELGDSAMYLCASSWMAGPSEQYFGPGTRLTVT.

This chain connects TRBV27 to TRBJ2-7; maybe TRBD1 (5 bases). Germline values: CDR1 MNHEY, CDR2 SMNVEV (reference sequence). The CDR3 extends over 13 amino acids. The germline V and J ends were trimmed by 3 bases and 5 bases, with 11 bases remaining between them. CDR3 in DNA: TGTGCCAGCAGTTTGATGTGGGGCGACGAGCAGTACTTC. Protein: CASSLMWGDEQYF.

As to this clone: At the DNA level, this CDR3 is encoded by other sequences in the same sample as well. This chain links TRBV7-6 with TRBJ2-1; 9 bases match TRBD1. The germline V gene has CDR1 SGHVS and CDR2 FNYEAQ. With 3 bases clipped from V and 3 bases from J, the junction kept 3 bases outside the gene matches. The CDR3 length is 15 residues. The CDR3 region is CASSLGQGDYNEQFF. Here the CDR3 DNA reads TGTGCCAGCAGCTTGGGACAGGGAGACTACAATGAGCAGTTCTTC.